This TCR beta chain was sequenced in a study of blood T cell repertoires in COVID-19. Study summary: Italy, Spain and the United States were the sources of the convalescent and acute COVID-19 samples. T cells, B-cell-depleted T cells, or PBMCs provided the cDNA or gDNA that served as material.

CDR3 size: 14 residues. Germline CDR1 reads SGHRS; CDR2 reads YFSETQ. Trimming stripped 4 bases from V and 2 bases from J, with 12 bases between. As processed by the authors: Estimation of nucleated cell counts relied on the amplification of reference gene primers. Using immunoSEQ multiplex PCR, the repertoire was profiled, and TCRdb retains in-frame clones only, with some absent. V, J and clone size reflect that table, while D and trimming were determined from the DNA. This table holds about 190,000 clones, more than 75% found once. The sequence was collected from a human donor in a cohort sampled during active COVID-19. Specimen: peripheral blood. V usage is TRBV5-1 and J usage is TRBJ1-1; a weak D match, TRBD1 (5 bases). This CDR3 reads CASSLGHPNTEAFF. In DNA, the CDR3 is TGCGCCAGCAGCCTTGGACACCCCAACACTGAAGCTTTCTTT. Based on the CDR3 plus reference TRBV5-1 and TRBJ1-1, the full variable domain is KAGVTQTPRYLIKTRGQQVTLSCSPISGHRSVSWYQQTPGQGLQFLFEYFSETQRNKGNFPGRFSGRQFSNSRSEMNVSTLELGDSALYLCASSLGHPNTEAFFGQGTRLTVV.